This TCR beta chain was captured in a study of blood T cell repertoires in COVID-19 (dated by TCRdb to about 2020). Describing the broader study: Samples from collaborators originated in the United States, Italy and Spain and spanned both the acute and convalescent phases of COVID-19. Where HLA class I and class II types were available, the types were taken from metadata supplied by the sample provider, not from assay-based typing. The dataset comprised deeply sampled blood TCRbeta repertoires from subjects exposed to, actively infected with, or recovered from COVID-19. The repertoires were released in a freely available public database intended as a resource for research on the immune response to SARS-CoV-2. Samples came from the ongoing ImmuneRACE study (first 160 participants) plus 1,254 subjects from 6 global collaborators. The prospective study material was composed of cDNA or gDNA derived from T cells, B-cell-depleted T cells, or PBMCs. Nearly every sample came with metadata listing a de-identified subject ID, COVID-19 status, age in years and sex. Overall study outcomes, separate from this receptor: Clinical and demographic metadata were provided uncurated, with the amount varying by source and participant.

Collaborating institutions collected whole blood in K2EDTA tubes following their own protocols. For TCRbeta analysis, collaborators shipped samples as frozen whole blood, isolated PBMCs, or DNA extracted from either of those sample types. TCRbeta CDR3 regions were amplified from genomic DNA using the immunoSEQ Assay, a bias-controlled multiplex PCR. For the original study's pipeline: Nucleated cell counts per sample were estimated from amplification of reference gene primers within the assay. To quantify the absolute abundance of each unique TCRbeta CDR3 rearrangement, sequence reads were collapsed and filtered. Productive Simpson clonality was computed per sample as the square root of Simpson's diversity index over productive rearrangements. TCRdb provides this immuneACCESS table in a form limited to in-frame rearrangements. Some clones are lacking; in checked studies, under half of them reflect an unresolved V gene, and why the rest are absent is not known. For V, J and clone size, that table is used; D and trimming come from the DNA. Present in this sample are about 210,000 clones, about 88% of which were seen just once. About 5% of the sample is in the top ten clones.

A word on this clone: Its recognized antigen is unknown. The sample holds no much larger clone one base away, and base qualities are not on file.

CDR1 MNHEY and CDR2 SMNVEV are derived from the germline V gene (reference sequence). The CDR3 covers 13 residues, taking in both the cysteine and the phenylalanine. Of all the DNA, just the CDR3 is kept, 39 bases in frame from base 1. The V end loses 8 bases and the J end loses 5 bases, and a stretch of 15 bases separates them. The chain employs TRBV27 and TRBJ1-2; the D region possibly corresponds to TRBD1 (5 bases align). This receptor was identified in a woman in her 40s with acute or convalescent COVID-19. Sequenced: peripheral blood. The CDR3 reads CASGPTTEYGYTF. The nucleotide sequence reads as follows: TGTGCCAGCGGGCCAACGACAGAGTATGGCTACACCTTC.